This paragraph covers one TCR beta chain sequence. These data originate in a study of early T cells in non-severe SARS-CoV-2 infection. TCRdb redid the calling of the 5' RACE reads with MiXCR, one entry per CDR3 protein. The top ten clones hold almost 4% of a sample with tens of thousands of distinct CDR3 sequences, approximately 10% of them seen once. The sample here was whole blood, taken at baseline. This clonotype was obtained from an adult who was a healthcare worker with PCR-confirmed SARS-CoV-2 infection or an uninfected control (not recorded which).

The CDR3 is CASRLPGLAVEETQYF. CDR3 sequence (DNA): TGTGCCAGCAGACTCCCGGGACTAGCGGTAGAAGAGACCCAGTACTTC. The V call is TRBV2, the J call TRBJ2-5, with 11 positions matching TRBD2. Germline V CDR1 and CDR2: SNHLY, FYNNEI. The J segment lost 3 bases and the V segment lost 6 bases, leaving 9 bases of the junction unmatched. The CDR3 loop spans 16 amino acids. The full variable domain, completed using reference TRBV2 and TRBJ2-5, is EPEVTQTPSHQVTQMGQEVILRCVPISNHLYFYWYRQILGQKVEFLVSFYNNEISEKSEIFDDQFSVERPDGSNFTLKIRSTKLEDSAMYFCASRLPGLAVEETQYFGPGTRLLVL.